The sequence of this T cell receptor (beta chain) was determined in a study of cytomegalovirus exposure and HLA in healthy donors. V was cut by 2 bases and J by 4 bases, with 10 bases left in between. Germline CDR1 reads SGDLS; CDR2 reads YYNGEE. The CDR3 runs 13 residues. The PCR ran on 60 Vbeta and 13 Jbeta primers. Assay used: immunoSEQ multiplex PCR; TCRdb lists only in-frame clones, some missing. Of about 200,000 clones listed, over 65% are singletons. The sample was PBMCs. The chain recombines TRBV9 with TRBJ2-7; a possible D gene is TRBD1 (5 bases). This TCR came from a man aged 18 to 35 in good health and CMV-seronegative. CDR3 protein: CASSVDTQYEQYF. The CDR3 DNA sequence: TGTGCCAGCAGCGTGGACACGCAATACGAGCAGTACTTC. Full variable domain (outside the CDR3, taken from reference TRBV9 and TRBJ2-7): DSGVTQTPKHLITATGQRVTLRCSPRSGDLSVYWYQQSLDQGLQFLIQYYNGEERAKGNILERFSAQQFPDLHSELNLSSLELGDSALYFCASSVDTQYEQYFGPGTRLTVT.